Below, 19 T cell receptor beta chains from the same sample are listed, as sequenced in a study of cytomegalovirus exposure and HLA in healthy donors. Amplification used 60 Vbeta primers and 13 Jbeta primers. Profiling relied on immunoSEQ multiplex PCR, and the TCRdb table lists in-frame clones only, not all of them. The table records roughly 150,000 clones, about 80% of them present only once. Sequenced material: PBMCs. The receptors were gathered from a male donor in good health and CMV-seronegative.

The V gene is TRBV29-1, the J gene TRBJ2-1, with TRBD2 matching over 7 bases. V gave up 2 bases and J gave up 6 bases; unmatched junction bases: 4. This CDR3 is 13 amino acids long. Germline loops: CDR1 SQVTM, CDR2 ANQGSEA. The CDR3: CSVERLALNEQFF. Written as DNA, the CDR3 is TGCAGCGTTGAAAGACTAGCCCTCAATGAGCAGTTCTTC.

The chain recombines TRBV6-1 with TRBJ2-1; D possibly corresponds to TRBD2 (5 bases). This CDR3 comprises 14 residues. V lost 6 bases, J lost 7 bases, and 16 bases lay in between. Germline V CDR1 and CDR2: MNHNS, SASEGT. CDR3 DNA sequence: TGTGCCAGCAGCCGGGAAAGGTTGGGGAATGAGCAGTTCTTC. Amino acid sequence: CASSRERLGNEQFF.

V is TRBV5-1 and J is TRBJ1-1, with D maybe TRBD1 (6 bases). The V end was cut by 4 bases, the J end by 4 bases, with 17 bases between. Germline CDR1 is SGHRS and CDR2 is YFSETQ. The CDR3 is 15 amino acids. The CDR3, as DNA: TGCGCCAGCAGCCTCGGATACAGGGAGGGCACTGAAGCTTTCTTT. Its protein product is CASSLGYREGTEAFF.

J is TRBJ1-4 and V is TRBV6-1; D is unclear. The CDR3 covers 16 residues. Looked up from germline, CDR1 is MNHNS and CDR2 is SASEGT. V lost 2 bases, J lost 0 bases, and 10 bases lay in between. The CDR3 coding sequence is TGTGCCAGCAGTGAATCCACCGGGACAACTAATGAAAAACTGTTTTTT. Protein product: CASSESTGTTNEKLFF.

In this sample, this clone turned up once. The chain's CDR3 is CASRPVQGIIHGYTF. DNA of the CDR3: TGTGCCAGCAGGCCGGTACAGGGTATCATCCATGGCTACACCTTC. The rearrangement uses TRBV5-4 and TRBJ1-2; D perhaps matches TRBD1 (6 bases). CDR3 length: 15 amino acids. Trimming pared 5 bases from V and 6 bases from J, leaving 20 bases between. CDR1 SGHNT and CDR2 YYREEE come from the germline V gene (reference sequence).

J is TRBJ1-2 and V is TRBV5-8; a weak D match, TRBD1 (5 bases). With 2 bases removed from V and 4 bases from J, the gap between germline ends came to 18 bases. There are 16 residues in the CDR3. Germline V lookup: CDR1 SGHTS, CDR2 YDEGEE. CDR3: CASSFPPRQRSYGYTF. The CDR3 DNA is TGTGCCAGCAGCTTCCCCCCACGACAGCGAAGCTATGGCTACACCTTC.

V and J are TRBV30 and TRBJ1-1; 9 bases are a match to TRBD1. Germline V lookup: CDR1 GTSNPN, CDR2 SVGIG (reference sequence). The V segment lost 1 base and the J segment 0 bases; nucleotides outside the gene matches: 6. The CDR3 loop spans 16 amino acids. The CDR3 sequence is CAWSGNRGRVNTEAFF. The CDR3 nucleotides are TGTGCCTGGAGTGGGAACAGGGGGCGGGTGAACACTGAAGCTTTCTTT.

V and J are TRBV9 and TRBJ1-1; 8 nucleotides align to TRBD1. The V gene end was trimmed by 3 bases and the J gene end by 0 bases; junction bases not matched to a gene: 4. The CDR3 runs 15 residues. From germline, CDR1 is SGDLS and CDR2 YYNGEE. The chain's CDR3 is CASSDRGSMNTEAFF. The CDR3 DNA reads as TGTGCCAGCAGCGACAGGGGGTCCATGAACACTGAAGCTTTCTTT.

The CDR3 region has the DNA TGTGCCACCAGCAGTGGATGGCAGGGAGAAGCTTTCTTT. Its translation: CATSSGWQGEAFF. The chain combines TRBV15 with TRBJ1-1, with D tentatively TRBD1 (5 bases). CDR1 is LNHNV and CDR2 is YYDKDF in the germline V gene (reference sequence). Trimming cost V 3 bases and J 8 bases, with 13 bases left between them. The CDR3 consists of 13 residues. The variable domain in full, with the rest retrieved from reference TRBV15 and TRBJ1-1, is DAMVIQNPRYQVTQFGKPVTLSCSQTLNHNVMYWYQQKSSQAPKLLFHYYDKDFNNEADTPDNFQSRRPNTSFCFLDIRSPGLGDTAMYLCATSSGWQGEAFFGQGTRLTVV.

The rearrangement joins TRBV29-1 to TRBJ2-3, with D tentatively TRBD2 (6 bases). V was clipped by 4 bases and J by 3 bases, with 11 bases between them. This CDR3 is built from 13 residues. Germline lookup yields CDR1 SQVTM and CDR2 ANQGSEA. The CDR3 DNA sequence: TGCAGCGTTGGGGCAGGGAGGACAGATACGCAGTATTTT. This sequence encodes CSVGAGRTDTQYF.

The V call is TRBV13, the J call TRBJ2-3, with 7 positions matching TRBD2. The CDR3 is 16 amino acids. V was clipped by 5 bases and J by 5 bases; unmatched bases: 13. Germline values: CDR1 PRHDT, CDR2 FYEKMQ (reference sequence). The CDR3 loop is CASSIQGAGKGDTQYF. As DNA, the CDR3 is TGTGCCAGCAGCATCCAGGGAGCGGGGAAGGGAGATACGCAGTATTTT.

This clone appeared a single time. The chain links TRBV19 to TRBJ2-2; TRBD1 aligns across 7 bases. This CDR3 is 15 amino acids long. V lost 6 bases and J lost 1; bases outside the gene matches: 5. The V gene's germline CDR1 is LNHDA and CDR2 SQIVND (reference sequence). CDR3 nucleotides: TGTGCCAGTAGGACCGGGACAGTGAACACCGGGGAGCTGTTTTTT. Protein sequence: CASRTGTVNTGELFF.

The rearrangement links TRBV5-4 to TRBJ2-1, with 11 bases matching TRBD2. V dropped 1 base and J dropped 7; count of bases not matched to a gene: 7. From germline, CDR1 is SGHNT and CDR2 YYREEE (reference sequence). The CDR3 is made up of 16 amino acids. The DNA of the CDR3 is TGTGCCAGCAGCTTGTCCACTAGCGGGGGTGTGAATGAGCAGTTCTTC. Translation gives CASSLSTSGGVNEQFF.

In this sample, this clone turned up once. The chain has TRBV10-3 and TRBJ2-2, with 11 positions matching TRBD1. The CDR3 extends over 15 amino acids. Germline CDR1 ENHRY, CDR2 SYGVKD. V shed 8 bases, J shed 5 bases, and the junction held 7 bases outside the gene matches. Here the CDR3 DNA reads TGTGCCATCGAGCGGGGGACAGGGGGAACCGGGGAGCTGTTTTTT. It specifies CAIERGTGGTGELFF.

V gene TRBV9 combines with J gene TRBJ2-2; D ambiguous. Germline assignment: CDR1 SGDLS and CDR2 YYNGEE. The V end lost 1 base, the J end lost 9 bases, and 10 bases lay between the germline ends. There are 13 residues in the CDR3. The DNA of the CDR3 is TGTGCCAGCAGCGTAATCGGCGGTAGGGAGCTGTTTTTT. It codes for CASSVIGGRELFF.

This clone was counted once. This chain connects TRBV5-4 to TRBJ2-2; TRBD2 agrees at 14 bases. V was clipped by 3 bases and J by 1 base; unmatched bases: 5. CDR3 length: 18 residues. Germline V gives CDR1 SGHNT, CDR2 YYREEE (reference sequence). In nucleotides, the CDR3 is TGTGCCAGCAGCTCGGGACTAGCGGGAGTACGGAACACCGGGGAGCTGTTTTTT. This codes for CASSSGLAGVRNTGELFF.

V gene TRBV4-1 combines with J gene TRBJ1-5; D ambiguous. The CDR3 sequence is 13 residues long. Germline CDR1 MGHRA, CDR2 YSYEKL. V shed 1 base and J shed 10 bases, with 11 bases lying between them. The CDR3 spells CASSQAPPNPQHF. The CDR3, as DNA: TGCGCCAGCAGCCAAGCCCCCCCCAATCCCCAGCATTTT.

This clone showed up just once. The chain recombines TRBV4-3 with TRBJ1-1; no definite D call. The CDR3 spans 14 residues. The V and J ends lost 1 base and 11 bases respectively, with 17 bases between them. Germline assignment: CDR1 LGHNA and CDR2 YSLEER. This chain's CDR3 is CASSQGLNGFEAFF. The CDR3 DNA reads TGCGCCAGCAGCCAAGGTTTAAATGGTTTTGAGGCTTTCTTT.

Only a few counts were recorded for this clone. The V and J genes are TRBV18 and TRBJ1-1; TRBD1 might be the D (5 bases). This CDR3 has 16 residues. V was pared by 1 base and J by 0 bases, with 12 bases between. Germline V lookup: CDR1 KGHSH, CDR2 LQKENI. DNA for the CDR3: TGTGCCAGCTCACCACTGGCGGGGGAGGTGAACACTGAAGCTTTCTTT. Protein product: CASSPLAGEVNTEAFF.